Reported below is one TCR beta chain. The CDR3 has 15 residues. V lost 0 bases, J lost 0 bases, and 8 bases lay in between. Germline V gene sequence: CDR1 SGDLS, CDR2 YYNGEE. These data belong to a study of blood T cell repertoires in COVID-19. Sequencing used immunoSEQ multiplex PCR; TCRdb keeps in-frame clones, though not all of them. This repertoire shows over 250,000 clones, less than 90% found once; its top ten account for approximately 4.3%. The V call is TRBV9, the J call TRBJ2-3; TRBD1 might be the D (6 bases). The receptor comes from a man in his 60s who had recovered from COVID-19. Sample: peripheral blood. The CDR3 nucleotides read TGTGCCAGCAGCGTAGACAGGGTGAGCACAGATACGCAGTATTTT. Amino acid sequence: CASSVDRVSTDTQYF.